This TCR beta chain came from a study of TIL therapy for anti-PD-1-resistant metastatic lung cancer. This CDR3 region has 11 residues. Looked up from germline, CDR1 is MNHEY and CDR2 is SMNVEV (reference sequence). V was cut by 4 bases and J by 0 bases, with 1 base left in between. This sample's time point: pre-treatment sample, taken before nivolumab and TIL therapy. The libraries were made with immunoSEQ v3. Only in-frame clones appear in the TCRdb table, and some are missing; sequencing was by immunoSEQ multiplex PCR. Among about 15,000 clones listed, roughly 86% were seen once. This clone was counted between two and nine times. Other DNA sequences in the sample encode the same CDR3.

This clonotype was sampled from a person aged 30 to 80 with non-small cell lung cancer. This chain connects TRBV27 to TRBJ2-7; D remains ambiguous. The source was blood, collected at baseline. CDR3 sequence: CASSSSYEQYF. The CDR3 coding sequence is TGTGCCAGCAGTTCCTCCTACGAGCAGTACTTC.